This TCR beta chain was retrieved from a study of response to subunit inactivated influenza vaccine. Notes on the study in general: The authors suggested that every seasonal influenza vaccination recruits few new T cells.

From the RT-PCR reads, TCRdb called clonotypes with MiXCR, one entry per CDR3 protein. The table has fewer than 750,000 distinct CDR3 sequences, 11% to 15% seen once. Notes on this clonotype: Antigen unknown.

The material was PBMCs from blood, obtained approximately 12 days after vaccination. The sequence derives from a man between 50 and 59 years old who received an inactivated influenza vaccine.

The CDR3 nucleotides read TGTGCCAGCAGCATGGACAGGGGGAGATCCTACGAGCAGTACTTC. This codes for CASSMDRGRSYEQYF. The V call is TRBV2, the J call TRBJ2-7; 10 nucleotides align to TRBD1. CDR3 length equals 15 residues. Losses at the gene ends were 6 bases for V and 1 base for J; bases not matched to a gene: 6. Germline V lookup: CDR1 SNHLY, CDR2 FYNNEI. Based on the CDR3 plus reference TRBV2 and TRBJ2-7, the full variable domain is EPEVTQTPSHQVTQMGQEVILRCVPISNHLYFYWYRQILGQKVEFLVSFYNNEISEKSEIFDDQFSVERPDGSNFTLKIRSTKLEDSAMYFCASSMDRGRSYEQYFGPGTRLTVT.